This paragraph covers one T cell receptor (beta chain) sequence. Per the authors' pipeline: The assay estimated nucleated cells by amplifying reference gene primers. The method was immunoSEQ multiplex PCR; TCRdb's version includes in-frame clones alone and lacks a portion of them. D and trimming come from the DNA, and the V and J calls and clone size come from that table. The data hold about 270,000 clones, with around 88% observed a single time. This sample was included in a study of blood T cell repertoires in COVID-19. Turning to the study itself: The United States, Italy and Spain were the sources of the acute and convalescent COVID-19 samples. Sources were T cells, B-cell-depleted T cells, or PBMCs; the material itself was cDNA or gDNA.

The CDR3 has 14 amino acids. V dropped 3 bases and J dropped 7 bases, with 12 bases sitting between them. Germline V CDR1 and CDR2: KGHSH, LQKENI. Material: peripheral blood. The TCR sequence derives from an elderly man with acute or convalescent COVID-19. V gene TRBV18 combines with J gene TRBJ2-2; D unresolved. The chain's CDR3 is CASSPWQENGELFF. CDR3 coding DNA: TGTGCCAGCTCACCGTGGCAGGAAAACGGGGAGCTGTTTTTT.